Sequencing of this TCR beta chain was carried out in a study of control samples from healthy donors and cancer patients. Here immunoSEQ multiplex PCR was the method, and the copy in TCRdb shows in-frame clones only, minus some. The table records 120,000 to 150,000 clones, about 91% of them present only once. The CDR3 consists of 16 residues. Germline-derived CDR1 and CDR2 are SNHLY and FYNNEI. Trimming removed 4 bases from V and 0 bases from J, with 10 bases in between. Sequencing was carried out using blood. The chain carries TRBV2 and TRBJ1-6; D remains ambiguous. This TCR was recovered from a man aged 30 to 39 in good health. The CDR3 sequence: CASSGARSSYNSPLHF. The CDR3 nucleotides are TGTGCCAGCAGTGGAGCAAGGAGCTCCTATAATTCACCCCTCCACTTT. Variable domain in full (rest from reference TRBV2 and TRBJ1-6): EPEVTQTPSHQVTQMGQEVILRCVPISNHLYFYWYRQILGQKVEFLVSFYNNEISEKSEIFDDQFSVERPDGSNFTLKIRSTKLEDSAMYFCASSGARSSYNSPLHFGNGTRLTVT.